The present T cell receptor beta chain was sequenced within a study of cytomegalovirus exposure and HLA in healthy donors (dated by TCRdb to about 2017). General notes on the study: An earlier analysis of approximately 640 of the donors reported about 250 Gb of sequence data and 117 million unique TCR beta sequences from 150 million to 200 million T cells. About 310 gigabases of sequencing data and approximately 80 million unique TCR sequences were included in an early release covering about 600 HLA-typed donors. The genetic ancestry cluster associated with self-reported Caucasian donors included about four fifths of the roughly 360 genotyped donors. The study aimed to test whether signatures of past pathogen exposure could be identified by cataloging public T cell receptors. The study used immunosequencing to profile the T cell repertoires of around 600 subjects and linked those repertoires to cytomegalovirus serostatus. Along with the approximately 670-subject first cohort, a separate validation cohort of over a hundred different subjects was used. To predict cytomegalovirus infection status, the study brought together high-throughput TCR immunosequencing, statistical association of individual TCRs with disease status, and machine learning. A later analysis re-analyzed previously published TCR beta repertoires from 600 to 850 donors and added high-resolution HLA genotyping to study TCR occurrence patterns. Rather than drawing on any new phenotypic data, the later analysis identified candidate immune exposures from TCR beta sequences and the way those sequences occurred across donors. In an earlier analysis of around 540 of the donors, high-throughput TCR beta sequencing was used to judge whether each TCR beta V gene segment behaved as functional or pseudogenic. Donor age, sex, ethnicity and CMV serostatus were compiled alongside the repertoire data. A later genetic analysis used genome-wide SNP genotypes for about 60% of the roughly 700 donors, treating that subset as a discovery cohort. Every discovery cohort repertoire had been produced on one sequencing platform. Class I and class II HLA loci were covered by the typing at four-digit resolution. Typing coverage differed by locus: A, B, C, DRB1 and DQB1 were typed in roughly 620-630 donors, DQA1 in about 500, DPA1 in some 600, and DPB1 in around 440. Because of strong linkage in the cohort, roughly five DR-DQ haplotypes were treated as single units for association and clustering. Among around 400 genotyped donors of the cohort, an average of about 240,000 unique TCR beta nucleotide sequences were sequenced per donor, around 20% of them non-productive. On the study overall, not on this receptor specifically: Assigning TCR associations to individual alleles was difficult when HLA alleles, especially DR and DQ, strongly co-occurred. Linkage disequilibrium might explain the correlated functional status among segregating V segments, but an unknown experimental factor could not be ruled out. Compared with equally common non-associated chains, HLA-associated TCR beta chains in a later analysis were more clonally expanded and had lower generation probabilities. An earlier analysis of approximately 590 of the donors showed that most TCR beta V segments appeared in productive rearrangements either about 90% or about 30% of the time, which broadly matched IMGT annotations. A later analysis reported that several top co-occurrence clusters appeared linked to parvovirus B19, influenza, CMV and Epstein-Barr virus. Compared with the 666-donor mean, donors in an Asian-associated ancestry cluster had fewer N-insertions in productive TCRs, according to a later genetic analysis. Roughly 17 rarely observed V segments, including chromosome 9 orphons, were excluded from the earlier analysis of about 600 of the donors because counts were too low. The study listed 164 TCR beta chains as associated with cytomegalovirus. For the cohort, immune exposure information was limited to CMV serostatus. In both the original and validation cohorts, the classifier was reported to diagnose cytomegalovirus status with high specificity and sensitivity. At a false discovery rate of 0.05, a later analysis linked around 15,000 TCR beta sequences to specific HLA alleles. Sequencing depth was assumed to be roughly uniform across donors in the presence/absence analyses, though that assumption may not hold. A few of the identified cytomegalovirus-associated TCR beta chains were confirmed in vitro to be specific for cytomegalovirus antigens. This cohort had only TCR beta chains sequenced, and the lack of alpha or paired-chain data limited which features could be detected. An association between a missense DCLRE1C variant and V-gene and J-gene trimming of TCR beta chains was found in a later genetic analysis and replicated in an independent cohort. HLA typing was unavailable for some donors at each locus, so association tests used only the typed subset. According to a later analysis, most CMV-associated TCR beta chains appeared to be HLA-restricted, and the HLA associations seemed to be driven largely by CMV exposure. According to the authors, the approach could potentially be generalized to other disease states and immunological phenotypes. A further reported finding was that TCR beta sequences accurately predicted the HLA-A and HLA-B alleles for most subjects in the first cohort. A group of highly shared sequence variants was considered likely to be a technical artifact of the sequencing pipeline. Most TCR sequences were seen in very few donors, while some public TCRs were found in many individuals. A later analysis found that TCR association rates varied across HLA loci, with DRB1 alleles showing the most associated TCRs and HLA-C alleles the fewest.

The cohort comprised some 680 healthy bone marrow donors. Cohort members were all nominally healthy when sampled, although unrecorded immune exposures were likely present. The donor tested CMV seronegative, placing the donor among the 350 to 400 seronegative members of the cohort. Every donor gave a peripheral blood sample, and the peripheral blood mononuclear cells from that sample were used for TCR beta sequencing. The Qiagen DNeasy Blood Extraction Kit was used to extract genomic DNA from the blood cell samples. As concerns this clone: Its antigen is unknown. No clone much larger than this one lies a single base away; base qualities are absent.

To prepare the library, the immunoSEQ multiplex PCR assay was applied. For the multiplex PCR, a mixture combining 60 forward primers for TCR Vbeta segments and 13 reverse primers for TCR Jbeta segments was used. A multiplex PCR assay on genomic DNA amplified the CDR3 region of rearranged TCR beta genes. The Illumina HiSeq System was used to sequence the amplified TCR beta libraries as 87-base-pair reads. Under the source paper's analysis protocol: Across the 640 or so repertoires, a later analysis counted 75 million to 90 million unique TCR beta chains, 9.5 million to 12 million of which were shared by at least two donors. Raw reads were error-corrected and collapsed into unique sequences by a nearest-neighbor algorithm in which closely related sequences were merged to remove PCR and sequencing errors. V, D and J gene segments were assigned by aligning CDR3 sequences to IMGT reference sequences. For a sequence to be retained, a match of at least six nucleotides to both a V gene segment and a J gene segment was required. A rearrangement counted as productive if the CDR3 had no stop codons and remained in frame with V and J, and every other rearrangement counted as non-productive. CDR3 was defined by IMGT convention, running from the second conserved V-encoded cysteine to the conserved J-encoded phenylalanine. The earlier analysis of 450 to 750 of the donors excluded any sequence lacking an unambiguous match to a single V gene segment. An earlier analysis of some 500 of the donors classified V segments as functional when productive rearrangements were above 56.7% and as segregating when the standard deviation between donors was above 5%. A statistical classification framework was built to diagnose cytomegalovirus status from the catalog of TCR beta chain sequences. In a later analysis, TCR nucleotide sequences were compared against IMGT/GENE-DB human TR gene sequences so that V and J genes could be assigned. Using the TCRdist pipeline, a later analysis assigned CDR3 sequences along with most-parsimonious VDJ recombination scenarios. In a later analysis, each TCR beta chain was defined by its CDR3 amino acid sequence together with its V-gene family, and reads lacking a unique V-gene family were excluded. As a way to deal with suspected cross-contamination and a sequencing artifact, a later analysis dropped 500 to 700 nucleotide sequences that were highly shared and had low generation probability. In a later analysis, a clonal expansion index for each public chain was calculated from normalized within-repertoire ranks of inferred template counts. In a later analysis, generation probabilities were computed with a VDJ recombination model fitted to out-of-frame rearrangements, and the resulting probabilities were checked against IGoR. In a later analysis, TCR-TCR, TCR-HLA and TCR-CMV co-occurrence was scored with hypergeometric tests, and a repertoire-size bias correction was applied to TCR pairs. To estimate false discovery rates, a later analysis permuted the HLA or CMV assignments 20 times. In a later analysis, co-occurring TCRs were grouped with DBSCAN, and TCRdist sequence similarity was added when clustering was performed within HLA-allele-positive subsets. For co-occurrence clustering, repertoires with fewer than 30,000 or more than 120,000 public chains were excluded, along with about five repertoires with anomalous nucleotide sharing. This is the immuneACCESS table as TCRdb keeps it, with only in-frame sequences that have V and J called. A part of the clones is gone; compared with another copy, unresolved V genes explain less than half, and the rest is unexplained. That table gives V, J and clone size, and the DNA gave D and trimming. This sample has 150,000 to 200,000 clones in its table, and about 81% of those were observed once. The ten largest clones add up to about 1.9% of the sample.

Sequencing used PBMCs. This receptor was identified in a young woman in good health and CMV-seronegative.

CDR3 sequence: CASSLLEAIPYEQYF. DNA sequence: TGTGCCAGCAGTCTCCTAGAAGCGATACCGTACGAGCAGTACTTC. Recombination joined TRBV27 with TRBJ2-7, with no confident D gene call. The germline V gene (reference sequence) gives CDR1 as MNHEY and CDR2 as SMNVEV. Taken from cysteine to phenylalanine, the CDR3 has 15 residues. The kept DNA is CDR3 alone, 45 bases in frame from the first base. Trimming removed 5 bases from V and 4 bases from J, leaving 18 bases between the germline ends.